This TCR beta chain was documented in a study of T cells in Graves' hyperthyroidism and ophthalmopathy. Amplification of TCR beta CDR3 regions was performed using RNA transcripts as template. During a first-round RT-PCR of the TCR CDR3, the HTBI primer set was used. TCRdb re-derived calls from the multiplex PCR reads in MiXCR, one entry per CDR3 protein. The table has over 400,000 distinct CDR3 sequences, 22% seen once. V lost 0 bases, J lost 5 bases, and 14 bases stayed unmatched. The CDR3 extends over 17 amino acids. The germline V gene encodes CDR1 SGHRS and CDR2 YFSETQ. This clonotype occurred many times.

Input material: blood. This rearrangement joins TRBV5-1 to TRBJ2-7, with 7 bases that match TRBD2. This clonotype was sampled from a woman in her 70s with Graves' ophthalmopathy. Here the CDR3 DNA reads TGCGCCAGCAGCTTGGCCGGTCGTGGCGGGAGTATTCACGAGCAGTACTTC. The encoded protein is CASSLAGRGGSIHEQYF.